The 23 T cell receptor beta chains below were found in one sample sequenced in a study of Ad26.COV2.S vaccination and SARS-CoV-2 variants. Regarding treatment: some 20 received Ad26.COV2.S at low or high dose, single or two shots; about 5 received placebo; per-sample allocation not given. The samples were gathered on day 63 after the first injection of vaccine or placebo. Using immunoSEQ multiplex PCR, the repertoire was profiled, and TCRdb retains in-frame clones only, with some absent. Of about 470,000 clones in the sample, 90% were seen once. Specimen: peripheral blood, collected in a trial of Ad26.COV2.S vaccine versus placebo. The receptors stem from a person between 18 and 65 years old who received the Ad26.COV2.S COVID-19 vaccine or a placebo.

This clone was observed a handful of times. The chain uses TRBV7-9 and TRBJ2-5; no clear D. Trimming pared 1 base from V and 5 bases from J, leaving 14 bases between. The CDR3 runs 15 residues. From germline, CDR1 is SEHNR and CDR2 FQNEAQ (reference sequence). CDR3 bases: TGTGCCAGCAGCTTAGTGCTAGGGAAGGGTGAGACCCAGTACTTC. Its protein product is CASSLVLGKGETQYF.

V is TRBV29-1 and J is TRBJ1-1; D unresolved. CDR1 and CDR2 from the germline V gene are SQVTM and ANQGSEA. With 4 bases removed from V and 5 bases from J, the gap between germline ends came to 14 bases. The CDR3 length is 13 residues. CDR3 amino acids: CSVGSGEKTEAFF. The CDR3 DNA follows: TGCAGCGTTGGGTCCGGAGAGAAAACTGAAGCTTTCTTT.

The chain is built from TRBV28 and TRBJ2-3; D uncertain. V was pared by 7 bases and J by 4 bases, with 12 bases between. The CDR3 sequence is 13 residues long. Germline values: CDR1 MDHEN, CDR2 SYDVKM. The CDR3 nucleotides read TGTGCCAGCAATGGGGTGCAACCAGATACGCAGTATTTT. This codes for CASNGVQPDTQYF. The full variable domain, with the rest looked up from reference TRBV28 and TRBJ2-3, is DVKVTQSSRYLVKRTGEKVFLECVQDMDHENMFWYRQDPGLGLRLIYFSYDVKMKEKGDIPEGYSVSREKKERFSLILESASTNQTSMYLCASNGVQPDTQYFGPGTRLTVL.

The chain joins TRBV18 to TRBJ2-7; D possibly matches TRBD1 or TRBD2 (5 bases each). In germline, CDR1 is KGHSH, CDR2 LQKENI. Trimming took off 2 bases at V and 3 bases at J, with 17 bases between the two ends. The CDR3 sequence is 16 residues long. The CDR3 here is CASSPSAGTVGYEQYF. The CDR3 nucleotides are TGTGCCAGCTCACCATCCGCAGGGACGGTGGGCTACGAGCAGTACTTC.

The genes are TRBV27 and TRBJ1-5; unclear D gene. CDR1 and CDR2 (germline): MNHEY, SMNVEV (reference sequence). This CDR3 comprises 14 residues. Trimming removed 5 bases at V and 7 bases at J, with 15 bases between. The CDR3 protein is CASSPKKLGQPQHF. CDR3 DNA sequence: TGTGCCAGCAGTCCGAAAAAGCTGGGCCAGCCCCAGCATTTT.

V usage is TRBV24-1 and J usage is TRBJ1-4; the D gene is possibly TRBD1 (6 bases). Trimming stripped 3 bases from V and 0 bases from J, with 7 bases between. This CDR3 region has 15 residues. Germline lookup yields CDR1 KGHDR and CDR2 SFDVKD. CDR3 region: CATSDGQTTNEKLFF. DNA for the CDR3: TGTGCCACCAGTGATGGACAGACAACTAATGAAAAACTGTTTTTT.

The rearrangement joins TRBV7-8 to TRBJ2-7, with 7 bases aligning to TRBD2. Germline trimming cut 5 bases from V and 5 bases from J; bases unmatched to any gene: 12. The CDR3 spans 15 residues. Germline V gene data show CDR1 as SGHVS and CDR2 as FQNEAQ. The CDR3 here is CASSVQRDRFHEQYF. CDR3 DNA: TGTGCCAGCAGCGTACAGCGGGATAGGTTCCACGAGCAGTACTTC.

The rearrangement links TRBV5-4 to TRBJ2-5; TRBD1 aligns across 8 bases. This CDR3 region has 16 residues. Germline assignment: CDR1 SGHNT and CDR2 YYREEE (reference sequence). V shed 5 bases, J shed 7 bases, and the junction held 16 bases outside the gene matches. This chain's CDR3 is CASSPDRGGFIRTQYF. The CDR3 DNA follows: TGTGCCAGCAGTCCTGACAGGGGTGGATTCATCAGGACCCAGTACTTC.

About this clone itself: Other DNA sequences from this sample encode an identical CDR3 as well. J is TRBJ2-1 and V is TRBV11-2, with no clear D. The germline V gene encodes CDR1 SGHAT and CDR2 FQNNGV. Trimming took 1 base from V and 7 from J, leaving 8 bases between them. The CDR3 length is 13 residues. The CDR3 is CASSLVGQNEQFF. In DNA form, the CDR3 reads TGTGCCAGCAGCTTAGTAGGCCAGAATGAGCAGTTCTTC.

The V gene is TRBV7-9, the J gene TRBJ2-5; tentatively, D is TRBD2 (5 bases). The CDR3 runs 17 residues. The germline V and J ends were trimmed by 1 base and 2 bases, with 17 bases remaining between them. Germline loops: CDR1 SEHNR, CDR2 FQNEAQ (reference sequence). CDR3 residues: CASSLGLGGSTQETQYF. The DNA for the CDR3 is TGTGCCAGCAGCTTAGGTCTAGGCGGGTCGACTCAAGAGACCCAGTACTTC.

This chain uses TRBV2 with TRBJ2-1, with 8 bases identical to TRBD2. CDR1 and CDR2 from the germline V gene are SNHLY and FYNNEI. CDR3 length: 14 residues. V shed 11 bases, J shed 4 bases, and the junction held 10 bases outside the gene matches. As DNA, the CDR3 is TGTGCCGGGGTTTCGGGAGGGGGATACAATGAGCAGTTCTTC. It is translated as CAGVSGGGYNEQFF.

This clone was seen a single time. The rearrangement joins TRBV11-2 to TRBJ2-3; D is undetermined. The CDR3 loop spans 16 amino acids. Germline V gene data show CDR1 as SGHAT and CDR2 as FQNNGV. Trimming cost V 0 bases and J 0 bases, with 10 bases left between them. DNA of the CDR3: TGTGCCAGCAGCTTAGAGGAAGGCTGGAGCACAGATACGCAGTATTTT. Its protein product is CASSLEEGWSTDTQYF.

The chain carries TRBV19 and TRBJ1-3; D not resolved. V was clipped by 0 bases and J by 1 base, with 10 bases between them. Germline-derived CDR1 and CDR2 are LNHDA and SQIVND (reference sequence). The CDR3 is 16 amino acids. CDR3 in amino acids: CASSIEGKLSGNTIYF. The CDR3 DNA follows: TGTGCCAGTAGTATAGAGGGGAAGTTATCTGGAAACACCATATATTTT.

The J gene is TRBJ2-7, the V gene TRBV11-1; no clear D gene. V was cut by 0 bases and J by 0 bases, with 6 bases left in between. The CDR3 runs to 14 residues. Germline values: CDR1 SGHAT, CDR2 FQDESV (reference sequence). The CDR3 DNA reads as TGTGCCAGCAGCTTAGCGAGATCCTCCTACGAGCAGTACTTC. The encoded protein is CASSLARSSYEQYF.

This clone appeared a few times. The chain recombines TRBV2 with TRBJ1-5; 8 nucleotides line up with TRBD1. CDR3 size: 15 residues. Trimming at V came to 5 bases and at J to 5 bases, leaving 8 bases not matched to a gene. CDR1 is SNHLY, CDR2 FYNNEI, per germline. The CDR3 DNA reads as TGTGCCAGCAGTCCCGGGACAGGTTCATATCAGCCCCAGCATTTT. Its protein is CASSPGTGSYQPQHF.

The chain employs TRBV4-3 and TRBJ2-1, with 7 bases lining up with TRBD2. CDR3 length: 16 residues. V shed 0 bases, J shed 10 bases, and the junction held 12 bases outside the gene matches. CDR1 LGHNA and CDR2 YSLEER come from the germline V gene. The CDR3, as DNA: TGCGCCAGCAGCCAAGATCAAGCGGGGCTAGCGGAAGAGCAGTTCTTC. Residues: CASSQDQAGLAEEQFF.

A single count supports this clone. The chain uses TRBV6-8 and TRBJ2-7; no firm D call. CDR1 and CDR2 from the germline V gene are MNHGY and SAAAGT. Trimming shortened V by 4 bases and J by 2 bases, and 9 bases separated the two germline ends. CDR3 length: 13 amino acids. For the CDR3, the DNA is TGTGCCAGCAGTTGGATAGGACCCTACGAGCAGTACTTC. Its protein is CASSWIGPYEQYF.

The chain uses TRBV3-1 (or the pseudogene TRBV3-2) and TRBJ2-2; 7 bases align to TRBD1. CDR1 and CDR2 (germline): LGHDT, YNNKEL (reference sequence). There are 16 residues in the CDR3. J gave up 5 bases and V 3 bases, and 9 bases lay outside the gene matches. The CDR3 here is CASSHERTGKTGELFF. CDR3 sequence (DNA): TGTGCCAGCAGCCACGAGCGGACAGGCAAAACCGGGGAGCTGTTTTTT.

The CDR3 region has the DNA TGTGCCAGCAGCTTAGGCACTGAATACAGGGGGCGTAGGGAGACCCAGTACTTC. Encoded protein: CASSLGTEYRGRRETQYF. The rearrangement joins TRBV11-2 to TRBJ2-5; 9 bases agree with TRBD1. Germline CDR1 and CDR2: SGHAT and FQNNGV. The junction had 14 bases not matched to a gene; V was cut back by 1 base and J by 5 bases. The CDR3 length is 18 residues.

The rearrangement links TRBV30 to TRBJ2-2; D remains ambiguous. From germline, CDR1 is GTSNPN and CDR2 SVGIG (reference sequence). CDR3 size: 13 residues. V lost 3 bases, J lost 4 bases, and 9 bases lay in between. Written as DNA, the CDR3 is TGTGCCTGGAGAGGAAGTTCCACCGGGGAGCTGTTTTTT. Protein: CAWRGSSTGELFF.

The chain joins TRBV9 to TRBJ2-7; 8 positions agree with TRBD1. V trimming: 5 bases; J trimming: 3 bases; junction bases outside the gene matches: 22. Germline V gene lookup returns CDR1 SGDLS and CDR2 YYNGEE. The CDR3 has 19 residues. CDR3 nucleotides: TGTGCCAGCAGAACCGGGACAGGAGGATGGGATAGAACCAACTACGAGCAGTACTTC. Protein sequence: CASRTGTGGWDRTNYEQYF.

V gene TRBV7-9 combines with J gene TRBJ1-3, with 7 bases matching TRBD1. J gave up 0 bases and V 0 bases, and 2 bases lay outside the gene matches. This CDR3 has 16 residues. The germline V gene encodes CDR1 SEHNR and CDR2 FQNEAQ (reference sequence). The CDR3 DNA reads TGTGCCAGCAGCTTAGCCGACAGGGCCTCTGGAAACACCATATATTTT. This encodes CASSLADRASGNTIYF.

The V call is TRBV13, the J call TRBJ1-5; TRBD1 matches 8 bases. The ends lost 5 bases at V and 6 bases at J; junction bases unmatched: 12. The V gene's germline CDR1 is PRHDT and CDR2 FYEKMQ (reference sequence). The CDR3 covers 16 residues. The chain's CDR3 is CASSRQTGVFGQPQHF. The DNA of the CDR3 is TGTGCCAGCAGCAGGCAGACAGGGGTCTTCGGTCAGCCCCAGCATTTT.